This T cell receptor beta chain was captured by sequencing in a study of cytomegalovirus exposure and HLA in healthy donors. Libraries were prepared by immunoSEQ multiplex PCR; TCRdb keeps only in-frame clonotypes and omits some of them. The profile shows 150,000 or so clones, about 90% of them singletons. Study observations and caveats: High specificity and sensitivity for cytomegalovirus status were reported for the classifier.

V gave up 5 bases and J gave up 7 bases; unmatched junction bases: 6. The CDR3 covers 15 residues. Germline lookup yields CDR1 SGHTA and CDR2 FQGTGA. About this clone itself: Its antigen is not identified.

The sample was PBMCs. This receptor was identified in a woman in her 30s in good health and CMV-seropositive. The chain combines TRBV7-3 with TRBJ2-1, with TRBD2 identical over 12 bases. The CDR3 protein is CASSVTGTSGNEQFF. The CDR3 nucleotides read TGTGCCAGCAGCGTCACCGGGACTAGCGGGAATGAGCAGTTCTTC.